A single sample is the source of the 24 T cell receptor beta chains below, sequenced in a study. TCRdb used MiXCR to reprocess the 5' RACE reads, holding one entry per CDR3 protein. The profile shows under 35,000 distinct CDR3 sequences, 20% to 30% of them singletons. Sequencing used naive CD4+ T cells sorted from a lymph node. Subset indicated: naive CD4+ T cells, CD4+CD45RA+CD25-. The receptors stem from a female donor with breast cancer.

With regard to this clonotype: A much larger clone lies one base from this, so it may be a read error. V is TRBV7-2 and J is TRBJ2-5; possibly TRBD1 or TRBD2 for D (5 bases each). V gave up 11 bases and J gave up 1 base, with 14 bases separating them. Germline V gene data show CDR1 as SGHTA and CDR2 as FQGNSA. The CDR3 has 13 residues. CDR3 sequence reads: CASGLAFQETQYF. The DNA of the CDR3 is TGTGCCTCGGGGCTAGCTTTCCAAGAGACCCAGTACTTC.

For this clonotype: Being one base from a much bigger clone, this may be a read error. The chain recombines TRBV6-5 with TRBJ1-2, with D possibly matching TRBD1 (5 bases). Germline V CDR1 and CDR2: MNHEY, SVGAGI. This CDR3 has 15 amino acids. CDR3 residues: CASSGGLLTSYVYTF. CDR3 nucleotide sequence: TGTGCCAGCAGTGGGGGACTCCTCACCAGCTATGTCTACACCTTC.

This clonotype was seen a few times. The chain uses TRBV4-1 and TRBJ1-5; a weak D match, TRBD1 (5 bases). CDR3 size: 14 residues. V lost 1 base, J lost 6 bases, and 10 bases lay in between. Germline V gives CDR1 MGHRA, CDR2 YSYEKL. The chain's CDR3 is CASSQAGLGQPQHF. CDR3 sequence (DNA): TGCGCCAGCAGCCAAGCAGGGTTGGGTCAGCCCCAGCATTTT.

This clonotype has a handful of counts. The chain carries TRBV2 and TRBJ2-1; TRBD2 agrees at 8 bases. The CDR3 spans 13 residues. Looked up from germline, CDR1 is SNHLY and CDR2 is FYNNEI. The V gene end was trimmed by 8 bases and the J gene end by 5 bases; junction bases not matched to a gene: 5. Here the CDR3 DNA reads TGTGCCAGCGAGCGGGAGCGGAACAATGAGCAGTTCTTC. Protein sequence: CASERERNNEQFF.

The chain joins TRBV28 to TRBJ1-3; D is unclear. Trimming left V 5 bases short and J 0 bases short, with 8 bases between. Germline CDR1 is MDHEN and CDR2 is SYDVKM. The CDR3 is made up of 14 amino acids. The CDR3 region is CASSRHYSGNTIYF. CDR3 DNA sequence: TGTGCCAGCAGTCGACACTACTCTGGAAACACCATATATTTT.

CDR3 protein: CASSEASVAKNIQYF. The DNA of the CDR3 is TGTGCCAGCAGTGAAGCGTCAGTAGCCAAAAACATTCAGTACTTC. The chain uses TRBV6-1 and TRBJ2-4, with unresolved D. There are 15 residues in the CDR3. The ends were cut back, 0 bases at V and 0 bases at J, with 6 bases in the middle. Germline loops: CDR1 MNHNS, CDR2 SASEGT.

The chain combines TRBV10-3 with TRBJ2-7; D is perhaps TRBD2 (6 bases). The CDR3 has 13 residues. V was cut by 7 bases and J by 2 bases, with 12 bases left in between. Germline loops: CDR1 ENHRY, CDR2 SYGVKD. CDR3 sequence reads: CAITGDSTYEQYF. The CDR3 DNA reads as TGTGCCATCACTGGGGACTCAACCTACGAGCAGTACTTC.

The chain uses TRBV20-1 and TRBJ2-3; 8 bases map to TRBD2. Germline V gene data show CDR1 as DFQATT and CDR2 as SNEGSKA (reference sequence). CDR3 length equals 13 residues. The V segment lost 6 bases and the J segment 6 bases; nucleotides outside the gene matches: 8. The CDR3 protein is CSAPTGTRDTQYF. The CDR3 DNA follows: TGCAGTGCCCCCACCGGGACTAGGGATACGCAGTATTTT.

This clonotype was counted a few times. The chain links TRBV10-3 to TRBJ2-7; D is perhaps TRBD1 (5 bases). From germline, CDR1 is ENHRY and CDR2 SYGVKD. This CDR3 has 15 amino acids. V was pared by 2 bases and J by 0 bases, with 11 bases between. The CDR3 coding sequence is TGTGCCATCAGTGAGATGGGGCCAAGCTCCTACGAGCAGTACTTC. Protein sequence: CAISEMGPSSYEQYF.

V and J are TRBV13 and TRBJ2-3, with 9 bases matching TRBD2. CDR1 PRHDT and CDR2 FYEKMQ come from the germline V gene (reference sequence). The length of the CDR3 is 14 residues. Trimming took 4 bases from V and 5 from J; bases not matched to a gene: 4. The CDR3 sequence: CASSSRGGLDTQYF. CDR3 coding DNA: TGTGCCAGCAGCTCGCGGGGGGGCCTAGATACGCAGTATTTT.

The rearrangement links TRBV6-5 to TRBJ1-3; no firm D call. V gave up 6 bases and J gave up 0 bases, with 21 bases separating them. CDR1 and CDR2 from the germline V gene are MNHEY and SVGAGI. The CDR3 is made up of 18 amino acids. This chain's CDR3 is CASSRTRTDSVSGNTIYF. The CDR3 region has the DNA TGTGCCAGCAGCCGGACGAGAACAGATAGTGTCTCTGGAAACACCATATATTTT.

This chain uses TRBV3-1 with TRBJ2-1, with 7 bases aligning to TRBD2. Germline V gives CDR1 LGHDT, CDR2 YNNKEL (reference sequence). This CDR3 is built from 14 residues. The trim removed 3 bases at V and 9 bases at J, leaving 8 bases unmatched. The CDR3 region is CASSQAGAGREQFF. CDR3 DNA: TGTGCCAGCAGCCAGGCGGGAGCGGGCCGTGAGCAGTTCTTC.

This clonotype has only one observation. This chain connects TRBV7-2 to TRBJ2-7, with D unclear. The CDR3 totals 14 residues. Germline CDR1 is SGHTA and CDR2 is FQGNSA. The V and J ends lost 1 base and 2 bases respectively, with 9 bases between them. CDR3 loop: CASSLEPGAYEQYF. In nucleotides, the CDR3 is TGTGCCAGCAGCTTAGAGCCGGGTGCCTACGAGCAGTACTTC.

This clonotype was found many times. The V and J genes are TRBV24-1 and TRBJ2-1; 8 bases align to TRBD2. Per the germline V gene, CDR1 is KGHDR and CDR2 is SFDVKD. Trimming at V came to 7 bases and at J to 7 bases, leaving 8 bases not matched to a gene. The CDR3 consists of 14 residues. The CDR3 protein is CATSGAGVGNEQFF. CDR3 nucleotide sequence: TGTGCCACCAGCGGAGCGGGAGTAGGGAATGAGCAGTTCTTC.

This clonotype was detected a few times. The rearrangement links TRBV2 to TRBJ2-5; D not resolved. Trimming took off 3 bases at V and 10 bases at J, with 9 bases between the two ends. CDR1 is SNHLY and CDR2 is FYNNEI in the germline V gene. The CDR3 loop spans 11 amino acids. CDR3 sequence reads: CASSEGLNQYF. The CDR3 nucleotides read TGTGCCAGCAGTGAGGGTTTAAACCAGTACTTC.

This clonotype was seen more than once but under ten times. The chain carries TRBV7-7 and TRBJ2-5, with a weak D call TRBD1 (6 bases). Trimming removed 1 base at V and 0 bases at J, with 15 bases between. Germline lookup yields CDR1 SSHAT and CDR2 FNYEAQ (reference sequence). This CDR3 region has 17 residues. CDR3 nucleotides: TGTGCCAGCAGCTTAGGGGGTCCGGGACAAGACCAAGAGACCCAGTACTTC. Encoded protein: CASSLGGPGQDQETQYF.

The CDR3 spells CASRRAAGGADTQYF. The CDR3 nucleotides read TGTGCCAGCAGACGTGCAGCGGGGGGGGCAGATACGCAGTATTTT. The J gene is TRBJ2-3, the V gene TRBV7-2; TRBD2 aligns across 10 bases. Looked up from germline, CDR1 is SGHTA and CDR2 is FQGNSA. Trimming at V came to 6 bases and at J to 4 bases, leaving 7 bases not matched to a gene. CDR3 length: 15 residues.

There are a few counts of this clonotype. The V call is TRBV27, the J call TRBJ2-1; D is possibly TRBD1 or TRBD2 (6 bases each). The CDR3 spans 13 residues. V was trimmed by 2 bases and J by 12 bases, leaving 14 bases between them. Germline V gene sequence: CDR1 MNHEY, CDR2 SMNVEV (reference sequence). The CDR3 is CASSLRGPSGQFF. DNA for the CDR3: TGTGCCAGCAGTTTACGGGGGCCCTCAGGGCAGTTCTTC.

The chain recombines TRBV4-1 with TRBJ1-5; D may be TRBD1 (5 bases). The germline CDR1 and CDR2 sequences are MGHRA and YSYEKL. The CDR3 covers 14 residues. Trimming pared 3 bases from V and 4 bases from J, leaving 10 bases between. The CDR3 here is CASSQLTENQPQHF. The CDR3 DNA reads TGCGCCAGCAGCCAGTTGACAGAGAATCAGCCCCAGCATTTT.

This clonotype has at least ten counts. The genes are TRBV12-3 or TRBV12-4 and TRBJ1-6; D is ambiguous. Trimming shortened V by 3 bases and J by 8 bases, and 5 bases separated the two germline ends. This CDR3 contains 12 residues. The CDR3, as DNA: TGTGCCAGCAGTTTCTCCTATTCACCCCTCCACTTT. This encodes CASSFSYSPLHF.

The chain employs TRBV18 and TRBJ2-7, with 14 bases matching TRBD2. There are 17 residues in the CDR3. From germline, CDR1 is KGHSH and CDR2 LQKENI. V lost 0 bases, J lost 0 bases, and 1 base stayed unmatched. CDR3 region: CASSPPGTSGSSYEQYF. The CDR3 coding sequence is TGTGCCAGCTCACCACCCGGGACTAGCGGGAGCTCCTACGAGCAGTACTTC.

This chain uses TRBV7-8 with TRBJ1-2, with TRBD1 matching 7 bases. The junction had 12 bases not matched to a gene; V was cut back by 5 bases and J by 9 bases. This CDR3 contains 14 residues. Germline V gives CDR1 SGHVS, CDR2 FQNEAQ. The CDR3 sequence is CASSPLRDSPRYTF. In DNA form, the CDR3 reads TGTGCCAGCAGCCCTCTAAGGGACAGTCCGCGCTACACCTTC. Filled out from reference TRBV7-8 and TRBJ1-2, the complete variable domain reads GAGVSQSPRYKVAKRGQDVALRCDPISGHVSLFWYQQALGQGPEFLTYFQNEAQLDKSGLPSDRFFAERPEGSVSTLKIQRTQQEDSAVYLCASSPLRDSPRYTFGSGTRLTVV.

This clonotype was seen a handful of times. The junction departs from the called germline gene at one end, perhaps through a read error. The chain joins TRBV7-8 to TRBJ1-4; D unresolved. Germline assignment: CDR1 SGHVS and CDR2 FQNEAQ. The CDR3 contains 17 residues. CDR3 coding DNA: TGTGCCAGCAGCTTGAATTGGGCGTCACCAACTAATGAAAGACTGTTTTTT. Translated, it gives CASSLNWASPTNERLFF.

This clonotype showed up just once. A clone one base away is much larger, so this may be a read error. The gene calls are TRBV20-1 and TRBJ2-7; tentatively, D is TRBD2 (7 bases). Trimming took 0 bases from V and 2 from J, leaving 14 bases between them. The V gene's germline CDR1 is DFQATT and CDR2 SNEGSKA (reference sequence). This CDR3 region has 15 residues. The CDR3 DNA reads as TGCAGTGCTAGAGAGGGGGGGGCAGGTGCCTACGAGCAGTACTTC. Its protein is CSAREGGAGAYEQYF.